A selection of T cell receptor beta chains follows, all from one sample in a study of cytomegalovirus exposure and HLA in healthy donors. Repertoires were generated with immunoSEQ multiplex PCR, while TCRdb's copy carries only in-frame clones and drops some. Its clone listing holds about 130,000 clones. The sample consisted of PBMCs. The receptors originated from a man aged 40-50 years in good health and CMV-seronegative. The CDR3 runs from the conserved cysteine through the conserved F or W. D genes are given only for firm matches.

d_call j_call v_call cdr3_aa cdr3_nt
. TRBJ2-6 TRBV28 CASSFLMVAGANVLTF TGTGCCAGCAGTTTCTTGATGGTAGCTGGGGCCAACGTCCTGACTTTC
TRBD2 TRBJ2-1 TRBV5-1 CASSPKAGDTYNEQFF TGCGCCAGCAGCCCTAAAGCGGGAGATACCTACAATGAGCAGTTCTTC
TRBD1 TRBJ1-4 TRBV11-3 CASSLNYRGGLSEKLFF TGTGCCAGCAGCTTAAACTACAGGGGAGGCCTGAGCGAAAAACTGTTTTTT
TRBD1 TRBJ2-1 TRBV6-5 CASKRDRSSYNEQFF TGTGCCAGCAAAAGGGACAGGTCCTCCTACAATGAGCAGTTCTTC
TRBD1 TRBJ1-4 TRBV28 CASSPGGSGQGGNEKLFF TGTGCCAGCAGCCCCGGGGGATCGGGACAGGGGGGTAATGAAAAACTGTTTTTT
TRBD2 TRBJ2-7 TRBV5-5 CASLLAGALSYEQYF TGTGCCAGCCTACTAGCGGGTGCTCTCTCCTACGAGCAGTACTTC
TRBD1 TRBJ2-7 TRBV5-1 CASSWGTEYEQYF TGCGCCAGCAGCTGGGGGACAGAATACGAGCAGTACTTC
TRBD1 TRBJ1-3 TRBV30 CAWRVTGTAYF TGTGCCTGGAGGGTTACCGGGACAGCGTATTTT
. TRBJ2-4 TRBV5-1 CASSSRVFTGDIQYF TGCGCCAGCAGCTCCAGGGTTTTCACGGGGGACATTCAGTACTTC
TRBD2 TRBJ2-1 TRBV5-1 CASSIASGGIGNEQFF TGCGCCAGCAGCATTGCTAGCGGGGGGATTGGGAATGAGCAGTTCTTC
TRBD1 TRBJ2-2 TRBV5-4 CASSSVNRGRNTGELFF TGTGCCAGCAGCTCCGTAAACAGGGGGCGGAACACCGGGGAGCTGTTTTTT
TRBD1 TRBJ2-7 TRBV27 CASRTITGTGFHEQYF TGTGCCAGCAGGACGATTACCGGGACAGGGTTCCACGAGCAGTACTTC
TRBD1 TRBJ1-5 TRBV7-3 CASSNPDRGYNQPQHF TGTGCCAGCAGCAACCCGGACAGGGGGTACAATCAGCCCCAGCATTTT
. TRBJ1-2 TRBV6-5 CASSYSIPGVGYGYTF TGTGCCAGCAGTTACTCGATACCAGGGGTGGGCTATGGCTACACCTTC
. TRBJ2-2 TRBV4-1 CASSQSAGRFDTGELFF TGCGCCAGCAGCCAATCCGCGGGGAGATTCGACACCGGGGAGCTGTTTTTT
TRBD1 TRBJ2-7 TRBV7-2 CASTPGGYEQYF TGTGCCAGCACCCCAGGGGGCTACGAGCAGTACTTC
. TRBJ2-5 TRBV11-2 CASSSGIQETQYF TGTGCCAGCAGCTCCGGGATTCAAGAGACCCAGTACTTC
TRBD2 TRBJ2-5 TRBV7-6 CASSLVEGLALNQETQYF TGTGCCAGCAGCTTAGTGGAGGGACTAGCGCTCAACCAAGAGACCCAGTACTTC
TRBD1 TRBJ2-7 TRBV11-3 CASSPDPWDRMGAGEQYF TGTGCCAGCAGCCCAGACCCCTGGGACAGGATGGGAGCTGGCGAGCAGTACTTC
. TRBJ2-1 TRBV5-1 CASSLAEDTSYNEQFF TGCGCCAGCAGCTTGGCCGAGGACACTTCCTACAATGAGCAGTTCTTC
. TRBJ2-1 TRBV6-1 CASMNLAAQFF TGTGCCAGCATGAACCTAGCTGCGCAGTTCTTC
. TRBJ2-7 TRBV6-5 CASRKDGTYEQYF TGTGCCAGCCGGAAGGACGGGACCTACGAGCAGTACTTC
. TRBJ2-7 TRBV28 CAIRTREGGQSPPYEQYF TGTGCCATACGAACCAGAGAGGGGGGACAGTCGCCCCCCTACGAGCAGTACTTC
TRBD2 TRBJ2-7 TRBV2 CASSELAGGSYEQYF TGTGCCAGCAGTGAACTAGCGGGAGGAAGTTACGAGCAGTACTTC
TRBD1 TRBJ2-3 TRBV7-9 CASSLALQGADTQYF TGTGCCAGCAGCTTAGCCCTACAGGGGGCAGATACGCAGTATTTT
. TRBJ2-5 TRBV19 CASSSGLGTQYF TGTGCCAGTAGTTCCGGACTCGGGACCCAGTACTTC
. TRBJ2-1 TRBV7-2 CASSLEYSYNEQFF TGTGCCAGCAGCTTAGAATATTCCTACAATGAGCAGTTCTTC
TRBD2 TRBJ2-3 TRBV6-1 CASSEFLAGGPWTDTQYF TGTGCCAGCAGTGAATTTTTAGCGGGAGGGCCCTGGACAGATACGCAGTATTTT